The 28 T cell receptor beta chains presented below share a single source sample, sequenced in a study of T-cell memory formation after mild COVID-19. TCRdb reprocessed the 5' RACE reads via MiXCR and lists one record per CDR3 protein. Of about 100,000 distinct CDR3 sequences listed, roughly 11% were seen once; the top ten hold approximately 40%. Sequencing was performed on PBMCs or a T cell subset sorted from them (not recorded which). The receptors derive from a man between 18 and 35 years old who had mild COVID-19 (a few samples of this study predate the infection). Cell type and time point are not known.

This clonotype occurred many times. CDR3 sequence reads: CASTITGDFSYNEQFF. CDR3 in DNA: TGTGCCAGCACCATCACAGGGGACTTCTCCTACAATGAGCAGTTCTTC. The chain joins TRBV27 to TRBJ2-1; a possible D gene is TRBD1 (7 bases). V lost 7 bases and J 0 bases, leaving 16 bases between the germline ends. CDR1 is MNHEY and CDR2 is SMNVEV in the germline V gene (reference sequence). CDR3 length: 16 residues.

V is TRBV12-3 or TRBV12-4 and J is TRBJ2-4; 13 bases map to TRBD2. The CDR3 has 15 amino acids. V was clipped by 5 bases and J by 7 bases; unmatched bases: 5. CDR3 DNA: TGTGCCAGCAGTCCGGGACTAGCGGGGTGGAACATTCAGTACTTC. This encodes CASSPGLAGWNIQYF.

The J gene is TRBJ1-4, the V gene TRBV7-9; no definite D call. Germline-derived CDR1 and CDR2 are SEHNR and FQNEAQ (reference sequence). V lost 1 base and J lost 13, with 16 bases in between. This CDR3 is 14 amino acids long. The CDR3: CASSLGTAKNGLFF. CDR3 sequence (DNA): TGTGCCAGCAGCTTAGGGACGGCCAAGAATGGACTGTTTTTT.

The rearrangement links TRBV12-3 or TRBV12-4 to TRBJ2-3, with D possibly TRBD2 on 7 matching bases. The germline V and J ends were trimmed by 6 bases and 1 base, with 14 bases remaining between them. The CDR3 spans 15 residues. The CDR3, as DNA: TGTGCCAGCAGCCAACTAGGGGGGGGCACAGATACGCAGTATTTT. Amino acids: CASSQLGGGTDTQYF.

The chain joins TRBV6-2 or TRBV6-3 to TRBJ2-7, with a possible D match to TRBD1 (6 bases). Germline assignment: CDR1 MNHEY and CDR2 SVGEGT. V gave up 6 bases and J gave up 2 bases, with 14 bases separating them. The CDR3 consists of 14 residues. CDR3 sequence reads: CASRDTGITYEQYF. In nucleotides, the CDR3 is TGTGCCAGCAGAGACACAGGGATAACCTACGAGCAGTACTTC.

The rearrangement joins TRBV19 to TRBJ2-7; perhaps TRBD1 as D (5 bases). Trimming left V 6 bases short and J 1 base short, with 10 bases between. Germline V gene sequence: CDR1 LNHDA, CDR2 SQIVND (reference sequence). The CDR3 totals 13 residues. CDR3 bases: TGTGCCAGTAGCCCAGGGCCATCCTACGAGCAGTACGTC. Translated, it gives CASSPGPSYEQYV.

This clonotype was counted between two and nine times. This chain joins TRBV5-1 and TRBJ2-1; no definite D call. The CDR3 is 12 amino acids. CDR1 and CDR2 (germline): SGHRS, YFSETQ. V was clipped by 7 bases and J by 6 bases, with 11 bases between them. CDR3 sequence reads: CASSDPTNEQFF. Written as DNA, the CDR3 is TGCGCCAGCTCGGACCCGACCAATGAGCAGTTCTTC.

The chain carries TRBV4-1 and TRBJ2-1, with 10 bases lining up with TRBD2. This CDR3 region has 16 residues. CDR1 is MGHRA and CDR2 is YSYEKL in the germline V gene. V trimming: 0 bases; J trimming: 7 bases; junction bases outside the gene matches: 6. The CDR3 sequence: CASSQESWTSGNEQFF. Here the CDR3 DNA reads TGCGCCAGCAGCCAAGAGTCTTGGACTAGCGGAAATGAGCAGTTCTTC.

There are a few counts of this clonotype. This sequence joins TRBV7-9 and TRBJ2-5, with D perhaps matching TRBD1 or TRBD2 (5 bases each). V lost 2 bases, J lost 7 bases, and 17 bases lay in between. Germline V lookup: CDR1 SEHNR, CDR2 FQNEAQ (reference sequence). The length of the CDR3 is 15 residues. The CDR3 reads CASSLPQGDKWTQYF. The CDR3 DNA sequence: TGTGCCAGCAGCTTACCCCAGGGAGACAAATGGACCCAGTACTTC.

This clonotype was seen only a few times. The chain uses TRBV7-8 and TRBJ2-7; TRBD2 is a possible D gene (6 bases). Germline CDR1 SGHVS, CDR2 FQNEAQ. There are 17 residues in the CDR3. V lost 2 bases and J 1 base, leaving 18 bases between the germline ends. CDR3 nucleotides: TGTGCCAGCAGCTTAAACTTCCTAGCGAGTCGGTCCTACGAGCAGTACTTC. This sequence encodes CASSLNFLASRSYEQYF.

V usage is TRBV27 and J usage is TRBJ2-1, with a weak D call TRBD1 (6 bases). In germline, CDR1 is MNHEY, CDR2 SMNVEV (reference sequence). Deletions cut 8 bases from V and 7 bases from J, with 18 bases between. The length of the CDR3 is 14 residues. In nucleotides, the CDR3 is TGTGCCAGCGGGGAGTTCGGGACATTTAATGAGCAGTTCTTC. As protein: CASGEFGTFNEQFF.

In this sample, this clonotype turned up many times. The genes are TRBV19 and TRBJ2-7, with 7 bases identical to TRBD1. The CDR3 spans 18 residues. Trimming took 0 bases from V and 0 from J; bases not matched to a gene: 11. Germline V gives CDR1 LNHDA, CDR2 SQIVND (reference sequence). CDR3: CASSIDRGCRDSSYEQYV. The CDR3 nucleotides read TGTGCCAGTAGTATAGATCGAGGATGTCGGGACAGCTCCTACGAGCAGTACGTC.

The table lists this clonotype with a few counts. The chain uses TRBV11-2 and TRBJ2-3; D is uncertain. The CDR3 has 12 residues. Trimming removed 3 bases at V and 6 bases at J, with 7 bases between. The germline gives CDR1 SGHAT, CDR2 FQNNGV. As DNA, the CDR3 is TGTGCCAGCAGCTTTTTGGAGGATACGCAGTATTTT. Residues: CASSFLEDTQYF.

This clonotype showed up just a few times. The chain combines TRBV12-3 or TRBV12-4 with TRBJ1-2; D unresolved. V was shortened by 6 bases and J by 1 base, with 12 bases between the two germline ends. The CDR3 is 14 residues long. The CDR3 reads CASSPSGNNYGYTF. DNA of the CDR3: TGTGCCAGCAGCCCAAGCGGGAATAACTATGGCTACACCTTC.

This clonotype has at least ten counts. This chain uses TRBV4-1 with TRBJ2-3; perhaps TRBD1 as D (5 bases). The CDR3 has 16 residues. Looked up from germline, CDR1 is MGHRA and CDR2 is YSYEKL. V lost 4 bases to trimming and J lost 0 bases, with 14 bases between them. CDR3 nucleotide sequence: TGCGCCAGCAGCCCCCTAGGGCAGGGAAGCACAGATACGCAGTATTTT. Translated, it gives CASSPLGQGSTDTQYF.

In nucleotides, the CDR3 is TGTGCCAGCAGTTTAGGGACATCCGCTAACGAGCAGTACTTC. Encoded protein: CASSLGTSANEQYF. The rearrangement links TRBV27 to TRBJ2-7; a weak D match, TRBD1 (6 bases). CDR3 length equals 14 residues. The germline CDR1 and CDR2 sequences are MNHEY and SMNVEV (reference sequence). The V end was cut by 2 bases, the J end by 5 bases, with 13 bases between.

The genes are TRBV4-1 and TRBJ2-1; TRBD2 is a possible D gene (7 bases). The V gene's germline CDR1 is MGHRA and CDR2 YSYEKL. There are 15 residues in the CDR3. V gave up 5 bases and J gave up 4 bases, with 15 bases separating them. Written as DNA, the CDR3 is TGCGCCAGCAGCGGTAGAGGGGGGGGGTACAATGAGCAGTTCTTC. This sequence encodes CASSGRGGGYNEQFF.

This chain uses TRBV7-9 with TRBJ1-1, with 8 bases lining up with TRBD1. Trimming took 5 bases from V and 3 from J; bases not matched to a gene: 5. This CDR3 region has 14 residues. Germline values: CDR1 SEHNR, CDR2 FQNEAQ (reference sequence). CDR3 residues: CASSAWTGYTEAFF. CDR3 nucleotides: TGTGCCAGCAGCGCGTGGACAGGGTACACTGAAGCTTTCTTT.

This clonotype was detected a few times. The chain joins TRBV6-2 or TRBV6-3 to TRBJ2-7; D possibly corresponds to TRBD1 (6 bases). V shed 5 bases and J shed 4 bases, with 12 bases lying between them. CDR3 length: 13 residues. Germline V gene lookup returns CDR1 MNHEY and CDR2 SVGEGT. In DNA form, the CDR3 reads TGTGCCAGCAGTACCCCGGGACATTACGAGCAGTACGTC. Amino acids: CASSTPGHYEQYV.

This clonotype has ten or more counts. V and J are TRBV7-2 and TRBJ1-4; no definite D call. The CDR3 is made up of 17 amino acids. V shed 1 base and J shed 4 bases, with 16 bases lying between them. Germline CDR1 reads SGHTA; CDR2 reads FQGNSA. CDR3 region: CASSLEGRERNNEKLFF. CDR3 nucleotides: TGTGCCAGCAGCTTAGAGGGCCGGGAAAGAAATAATGAAAAACTGTTTTTT.

The chain carries TRBV12-5 and TRBJ2-5; D remains ambiguous. Germline CDR1 reads LGHNT; CDR2 reads FRNRAP. The V end was cut by 3 bases, the J end by 4 bases, with 12 bases between. The CDR3 runs 14 residues. CDR3 sequence (DNA): TGTGCTAGTGGTTTCGGATCGGTTTCAGAGACCCAGTACTTC. It encodes CASGFGSVSETQYF.

The CDR3 reads CASSGDEGFSSTDTQYF. The CDR3 coding sequence is TGTGCCAGCAGTGGAGACGAGGGATTTTCTAGCACAGATACGCAGTATTTT. The V and J genes are TRBV2 and TRBJ2-3; perhaps TRBD2 as D (5 bases). V was clipped by 4 bases and J by 0 bases, with 17 bases between them. Germline V gene data show CDR1 as SNHLY and CDR2 as FYNNEI. This CDR3 region has 17 residues.

This chain connects TRBV7-8 to TRBJ2-1, with D possibly TRBD2 on 5 matching bases. Germline CDR1 and CDR2: SGHVS and FQNEAQ. The CDR3 sequence is 17 residues long. Trimming cost V 0 bases and J 5 bases, with 17 bases left between them. CDR3 residues: CASSLAERLVYHNEQFF. CDR3 DNA sequence: TGTGCCAGCAGCTTAGCCGAGCGGCTGGTCTACCACAATGAGCAGTTCTTC. Based on the CDR3 plus reference TRBV7-8 and TRBJ2-1, the full variable domain is GAGVSQSPRYKVAKRGQDVALRCDPISGHVSLFWYQQALGQGPEFLTYFQNEAQLDKSGLPSDRFFAERPEGSVSTLKIQRTQQEDSAVYLCASSLAERLVYHNEQFFGPGTRLTVL.

The chain uses TRBV11-2 and TRBJ2-7, with D possibly TRBD2 on 6 matching bases. Between the trimmed V and J ends, which lost 1 base and 2 bases, there was a span of 12 bases. CDR1 is SGHAT and CDR2 is FQNNGV in the germline V gene. This CDR3 has 15 amino acids. As DNA, the CDR3 is TGTGCCAGCAGCTTAGGTCGGGACTTCGCCTACGAGCAGTACGTC. This translates into CASSLGRDFAYEQYV.

Comment on this clonotype: The junction shows a germline mismatch at one end, possibly a read error. V usage is TRBV7-7 and J usage is TRBJ2-1, with 7 bases lining up with TRBD2. The CDR3 is made up of 13 amino acids. CDR1 is SSHAT and CDR2 is FNYEAQ in the germline V gene (reference sequence). CDR3 protein: CASTAGLDNEQFF. The CDR3 nucleotides are TGTGCTAGCACCGCCGGACTAGACAATGAGCAGTTCTTC.

This clonotype was picked up a small number of times. The J gene is TRBJ1-2, the V gene TRBV27, with D perhaps TRBD1 (6 bases). Germline CDR1 reads MNHEY; CDR2 reads SMNVEV (reference sequence). V lost 5 bases to trimming and J lost 7 bases, with 14 bases between them. The CDR3 runs 13 residues. This CDR3 reads CASSPGTNGGYTF. DNA of the CDR3: TGTGCCAGCAGTCCCGGGACAAATGGTGGCTACACCTTC.

This clonotype was counted only a few times. Sequence at one end of the junction differs from germline and may be a read error. This chain uses TRBV12-3 or TRBV12-4 with TRBJ2-3; D unresolved. The CDR3 has 8 amino acids. The CDR3 region has the DNA TGTGCCAGCAGTTCCCAAGATTTT. Amino acid sequence: CASSSQDF.

CDR3 sequence: CASSQVGQGGSDTEAFF. The CDR3 DNA sequence: TGCGCCAGCAGCCAAGTCGGACAGGGAGGGTCAGACACTGAAGCTTTCTTT. This chain connects TRBV4-1 to TRBJ1-1, with TRBD1 identical over 8 bases. V shed 1 base, J shed 3 bases, and the junction held 10 bases outside the gene matches. CDR1 and CDR2 (germline): MGHRA, YSYEKL. CDR3 length: 17 amino acids.